This record looks at one T cell receptor beta chain sequence and its context. Original analysis: Estimated nucleated cell counts came from reference gene primer amplification. This table comes from immunoSEQ multiplex PCR, and its TCRdb copy is limited to in-frame clones, with some not included. That table supplies the V and J calls and clone size; D and trimming were determined from the DNA. The table includes 140,000 to 150,000 clones, roughly 86% detected once. The germline V gene encodes CDR1 KGHSH and CDR2 LQKENI. V was clipped by 6 bases and J by 7 bases, with 16 bases between them. The CDR3 has 15 residues. The data were obtained in a study of blood T cell repertoires in COVID-19. Background on the study: Material from acute and convalescent COVID-19 was sourced from the United States, Italy and Spain.

The specimen was peripheral blood. V usage is TRBV18 and J usage is TRBJ1-6; D is possibly TRBD1 (6 bases). The receptor comes from a human donor in a cohort sampled during active COVID-19. The CDR3 loop is CASSPNRDKNSPLHF. The CDR3 region has the DNA TGTGCCAGCTCGCCGAACAGGGATAAGAATTCACCCCTCCACTTT. The whole variable domain, filled in from reference TRBV18 and TRBJ1-6, reads NAGVMQNPRHLVRRRGQEARLRCSPMKGHSHVYWYRQLPEEGLKFMVYLQKENIIDESGMPKERFSAEFPKEGPSILRIQQVVRGDSAAYFCASSPNRDKNSPLHFGNGTRLTVT.